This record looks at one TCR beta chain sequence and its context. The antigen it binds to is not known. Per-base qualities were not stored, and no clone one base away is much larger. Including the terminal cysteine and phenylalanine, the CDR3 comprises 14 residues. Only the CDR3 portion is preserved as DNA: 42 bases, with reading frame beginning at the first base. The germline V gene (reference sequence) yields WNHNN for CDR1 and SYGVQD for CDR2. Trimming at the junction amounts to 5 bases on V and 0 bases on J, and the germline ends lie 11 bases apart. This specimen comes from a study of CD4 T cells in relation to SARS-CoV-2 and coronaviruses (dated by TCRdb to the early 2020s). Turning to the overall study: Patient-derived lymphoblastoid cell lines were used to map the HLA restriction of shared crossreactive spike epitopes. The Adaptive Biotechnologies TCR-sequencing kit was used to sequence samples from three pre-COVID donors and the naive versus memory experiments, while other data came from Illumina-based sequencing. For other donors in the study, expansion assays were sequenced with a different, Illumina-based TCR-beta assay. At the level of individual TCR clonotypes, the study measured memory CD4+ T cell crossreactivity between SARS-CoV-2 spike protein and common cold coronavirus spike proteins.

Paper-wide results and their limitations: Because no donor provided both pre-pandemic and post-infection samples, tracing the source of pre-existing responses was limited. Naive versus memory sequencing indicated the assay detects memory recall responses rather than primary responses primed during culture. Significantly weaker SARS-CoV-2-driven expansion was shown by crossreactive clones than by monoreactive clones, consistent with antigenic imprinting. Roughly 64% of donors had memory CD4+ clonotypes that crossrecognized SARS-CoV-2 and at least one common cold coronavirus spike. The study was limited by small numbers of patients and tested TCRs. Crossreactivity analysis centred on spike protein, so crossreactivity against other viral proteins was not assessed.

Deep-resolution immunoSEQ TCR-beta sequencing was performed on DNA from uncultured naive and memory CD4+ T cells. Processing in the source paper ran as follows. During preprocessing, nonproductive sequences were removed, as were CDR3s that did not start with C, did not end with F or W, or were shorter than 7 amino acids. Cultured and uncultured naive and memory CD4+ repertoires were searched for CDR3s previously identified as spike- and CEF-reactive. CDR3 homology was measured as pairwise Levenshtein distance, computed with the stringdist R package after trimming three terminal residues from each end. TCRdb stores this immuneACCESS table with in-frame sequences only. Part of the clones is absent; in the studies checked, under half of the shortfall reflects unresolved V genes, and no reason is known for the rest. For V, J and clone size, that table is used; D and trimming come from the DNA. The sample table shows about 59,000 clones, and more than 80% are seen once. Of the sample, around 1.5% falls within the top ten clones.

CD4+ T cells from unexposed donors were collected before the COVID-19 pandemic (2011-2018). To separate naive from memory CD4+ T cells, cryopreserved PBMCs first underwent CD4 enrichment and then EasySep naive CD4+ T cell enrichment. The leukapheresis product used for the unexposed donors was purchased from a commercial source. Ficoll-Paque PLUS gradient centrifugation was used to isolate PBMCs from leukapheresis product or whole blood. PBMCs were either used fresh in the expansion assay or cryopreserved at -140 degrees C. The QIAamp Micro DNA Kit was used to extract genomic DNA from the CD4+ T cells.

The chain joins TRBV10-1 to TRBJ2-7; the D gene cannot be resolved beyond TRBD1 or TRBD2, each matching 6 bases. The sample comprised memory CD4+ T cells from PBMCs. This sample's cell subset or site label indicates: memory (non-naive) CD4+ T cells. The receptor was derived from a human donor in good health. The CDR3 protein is CASSRGGNSYEQYF. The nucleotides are TGCGCCAGCAGTCGAGGGGGGAACTCCTACGAGCAGTACTTC.